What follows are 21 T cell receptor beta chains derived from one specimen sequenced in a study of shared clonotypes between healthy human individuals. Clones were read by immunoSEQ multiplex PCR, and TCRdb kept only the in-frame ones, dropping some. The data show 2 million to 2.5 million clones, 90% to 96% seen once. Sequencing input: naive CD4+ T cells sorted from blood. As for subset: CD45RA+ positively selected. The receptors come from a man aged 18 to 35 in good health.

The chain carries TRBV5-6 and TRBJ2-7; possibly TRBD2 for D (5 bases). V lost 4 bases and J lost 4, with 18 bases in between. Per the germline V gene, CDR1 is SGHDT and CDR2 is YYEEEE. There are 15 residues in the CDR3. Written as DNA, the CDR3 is TGTGCCAGCAGCCCCTATCCGGGGTCTGGATACGAGCAGTACTTC. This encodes CASSPYPGSGYEQYF.

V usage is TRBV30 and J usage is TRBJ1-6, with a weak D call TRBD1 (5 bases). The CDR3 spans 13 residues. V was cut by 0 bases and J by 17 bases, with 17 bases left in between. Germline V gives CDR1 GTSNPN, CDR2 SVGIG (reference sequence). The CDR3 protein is CAWSVNLGTAIHF. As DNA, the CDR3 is TGTGCCTGGAGTGTAAATTTAGGGACGGCTATCCACTTT.

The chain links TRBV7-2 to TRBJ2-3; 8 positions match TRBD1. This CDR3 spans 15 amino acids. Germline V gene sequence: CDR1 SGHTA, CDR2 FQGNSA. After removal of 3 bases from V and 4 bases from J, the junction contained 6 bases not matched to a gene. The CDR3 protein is CASSLGRGLSDTQYF. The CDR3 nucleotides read TGTGCCAGCAGCTTGGGCAGGGGGCTATCAGATACGCAGTATTTT. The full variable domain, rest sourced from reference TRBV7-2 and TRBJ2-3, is GAGVSQSPSNKVTEKGKDVELRCDPISGHTALYWYRQSLGQGLEFLIYFQGNSAPDKSGLPSDRFSAERTGGSVSTLTIQRTQQEDSAVYLCASSLGRGLSDTQYFGPGTRLTVL.

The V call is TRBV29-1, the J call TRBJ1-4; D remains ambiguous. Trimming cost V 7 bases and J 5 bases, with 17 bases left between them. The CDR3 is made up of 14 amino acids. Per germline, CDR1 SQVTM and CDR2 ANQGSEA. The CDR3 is CSGRFGSRNEKLFF. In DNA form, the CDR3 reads TGCAGCGGACGATTCGGCAGTCGGAATGAAAAACTGTTTTTT.

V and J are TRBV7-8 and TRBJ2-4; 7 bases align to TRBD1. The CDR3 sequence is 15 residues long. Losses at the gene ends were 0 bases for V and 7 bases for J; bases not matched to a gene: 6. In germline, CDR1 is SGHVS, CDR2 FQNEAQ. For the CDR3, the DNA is TGTGCCAGCAGCTTAGCGACAGGGAAGTCTAACATTCAGTACTTC. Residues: CASSLATGKSNIQYF.

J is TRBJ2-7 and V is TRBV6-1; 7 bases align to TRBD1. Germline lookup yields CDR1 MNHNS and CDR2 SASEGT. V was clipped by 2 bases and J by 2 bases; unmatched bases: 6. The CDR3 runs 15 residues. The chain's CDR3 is CASSEYGTATYEQYF. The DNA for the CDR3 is TGTGCCAGCAGTGAATATGGGACAGCAACCTACGAGCAGTACTTC.

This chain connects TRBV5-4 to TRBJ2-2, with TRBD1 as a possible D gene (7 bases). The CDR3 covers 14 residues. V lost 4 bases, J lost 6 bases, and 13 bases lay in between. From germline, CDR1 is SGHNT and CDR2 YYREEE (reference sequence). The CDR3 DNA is TGTGCCAGCAGCAAAGACAGGGACTCCGGGGAGCTGTTTTTT. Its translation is CASSKDRDSGELFF.

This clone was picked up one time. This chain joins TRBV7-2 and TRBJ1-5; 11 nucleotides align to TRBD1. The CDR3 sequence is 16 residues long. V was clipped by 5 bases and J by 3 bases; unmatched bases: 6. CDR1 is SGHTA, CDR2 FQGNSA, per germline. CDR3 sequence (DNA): TGTGCCAGCAGCGCCCGGGACAGGGGGGCCAATCAGCCCCAGCATTTT. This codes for CASSARDRGANQPQHF.

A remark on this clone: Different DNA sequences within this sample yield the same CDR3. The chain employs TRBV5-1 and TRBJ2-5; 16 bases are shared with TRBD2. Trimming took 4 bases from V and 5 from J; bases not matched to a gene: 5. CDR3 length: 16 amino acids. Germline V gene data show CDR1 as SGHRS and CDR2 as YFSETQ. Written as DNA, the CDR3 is TGCGCCAGCAGCCCCGGGACTAGCGGGAGGGCCGAGACCCAGTACTTC. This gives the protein CASSPGTSGRAETQYF.

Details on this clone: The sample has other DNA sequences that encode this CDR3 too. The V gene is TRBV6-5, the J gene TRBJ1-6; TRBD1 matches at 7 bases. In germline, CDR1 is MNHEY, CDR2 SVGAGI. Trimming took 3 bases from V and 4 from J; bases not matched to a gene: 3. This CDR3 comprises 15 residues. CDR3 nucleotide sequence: TGTGCCAGCAGTTATCGGGGACAGTATAATTCACCCCTCCACTTT. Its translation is CASSYRGQYNSPLHF.

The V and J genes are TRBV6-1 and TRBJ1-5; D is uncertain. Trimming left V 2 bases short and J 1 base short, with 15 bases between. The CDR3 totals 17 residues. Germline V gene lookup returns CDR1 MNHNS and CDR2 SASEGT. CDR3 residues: CASSETRTLQSNQPQHF. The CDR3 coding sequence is TGTGCCAGCAGTGAAACCCGGACCCTGCAAAGCAATCAGCCCCAGCATTTT.

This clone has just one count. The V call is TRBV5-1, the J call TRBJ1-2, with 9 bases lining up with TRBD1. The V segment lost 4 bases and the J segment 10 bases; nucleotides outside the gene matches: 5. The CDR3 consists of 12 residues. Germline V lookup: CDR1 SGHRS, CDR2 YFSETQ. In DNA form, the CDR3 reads TGCGCCAGCAGCATGGGACAGGGACCCTACACCTTC. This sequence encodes CASSMGQGPYTF.

CDR3 region: CASSVESGPWETQYF. The CDR3 DNA reads TGTGCCAGCAGCGTAGAAAGCGGCCCCTGGGAGACCCAGTACTTC. V gene TRBV9 combines with J gene TRBJ2-5, with a tentative D call TRBD2 (5 bases). Germline V gene sequence: CDR1 SGDLS, CDR2 YYNGEE. V was clipped by 0 bases and J by 5 bases, with 14 bases between them. This CDR3 has 15 amino acids.

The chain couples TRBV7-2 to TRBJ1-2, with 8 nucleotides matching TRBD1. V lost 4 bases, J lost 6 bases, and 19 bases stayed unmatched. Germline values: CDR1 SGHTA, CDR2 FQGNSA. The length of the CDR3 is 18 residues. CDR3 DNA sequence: TGTGCCAGCAGCTCCCCGTCATATTCACAGGGGGTTAATGATGGCTACACCTTC. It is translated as CASSSPSYSQGVNDGYTF.

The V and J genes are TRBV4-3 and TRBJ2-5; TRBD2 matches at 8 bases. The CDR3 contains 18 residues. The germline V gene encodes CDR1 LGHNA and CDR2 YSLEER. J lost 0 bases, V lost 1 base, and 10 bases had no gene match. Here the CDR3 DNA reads TGCGCCAGCAGCCAAGCGACTAGCGCAACACCACACCAAGAGACCCAGTACTTC. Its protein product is CASSQATSATPHQETQYF.

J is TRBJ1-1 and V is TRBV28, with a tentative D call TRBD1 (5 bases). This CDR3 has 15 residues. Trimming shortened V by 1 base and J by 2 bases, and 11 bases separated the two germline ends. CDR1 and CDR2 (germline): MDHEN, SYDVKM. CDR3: CASSLFGRGNTEAFF. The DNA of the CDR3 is TGTGCCAGCAGTTTATTCGGACGGGGCAACACTGAAGCTTTCTTT.

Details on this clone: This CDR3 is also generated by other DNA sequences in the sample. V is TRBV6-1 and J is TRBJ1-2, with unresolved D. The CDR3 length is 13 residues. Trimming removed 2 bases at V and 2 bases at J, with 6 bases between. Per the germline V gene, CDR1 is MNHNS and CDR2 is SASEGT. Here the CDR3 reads CASSETGNYGYTF. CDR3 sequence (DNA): TGTGCCAGCAGTGAAACGGGAAACTATGGCTACACCTTC.

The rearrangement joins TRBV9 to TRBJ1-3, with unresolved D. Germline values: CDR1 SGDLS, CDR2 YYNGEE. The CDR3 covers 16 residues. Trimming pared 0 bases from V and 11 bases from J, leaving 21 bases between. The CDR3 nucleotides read TGTGCCAGCAGCGTAGGATATGGAGAGGGAAGATTTTCCATATATTTT. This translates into CASSVGYGEGRFSIYF.

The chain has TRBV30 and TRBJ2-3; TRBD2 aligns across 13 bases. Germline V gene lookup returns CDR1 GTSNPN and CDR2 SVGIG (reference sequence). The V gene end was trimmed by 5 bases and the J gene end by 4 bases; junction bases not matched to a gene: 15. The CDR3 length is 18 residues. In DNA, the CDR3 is TGTGCCTGGGCCCGACTAGCGGGAGGCCCGCAGGGTTCAGATACGCAGTATTTT. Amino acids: CAWARLAGGPQGSDTQYF.

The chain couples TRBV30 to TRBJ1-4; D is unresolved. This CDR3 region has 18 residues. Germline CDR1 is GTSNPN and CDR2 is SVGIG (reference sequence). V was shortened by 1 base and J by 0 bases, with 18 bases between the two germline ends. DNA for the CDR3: TGTGCCTGGAGTGCGGGGTTCGCCGGATTTGCAACTAATGAAAAACTGTTTTTT. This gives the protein CAWSAGFAGFATNEKLFF.

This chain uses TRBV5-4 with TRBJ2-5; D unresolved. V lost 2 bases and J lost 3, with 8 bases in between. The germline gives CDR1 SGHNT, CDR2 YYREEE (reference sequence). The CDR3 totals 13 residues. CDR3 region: CASSFWAEETQYF. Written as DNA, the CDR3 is TGTGCCAGCAGCTTTTGGGCAGAAGAGACCCAGTACTTC.